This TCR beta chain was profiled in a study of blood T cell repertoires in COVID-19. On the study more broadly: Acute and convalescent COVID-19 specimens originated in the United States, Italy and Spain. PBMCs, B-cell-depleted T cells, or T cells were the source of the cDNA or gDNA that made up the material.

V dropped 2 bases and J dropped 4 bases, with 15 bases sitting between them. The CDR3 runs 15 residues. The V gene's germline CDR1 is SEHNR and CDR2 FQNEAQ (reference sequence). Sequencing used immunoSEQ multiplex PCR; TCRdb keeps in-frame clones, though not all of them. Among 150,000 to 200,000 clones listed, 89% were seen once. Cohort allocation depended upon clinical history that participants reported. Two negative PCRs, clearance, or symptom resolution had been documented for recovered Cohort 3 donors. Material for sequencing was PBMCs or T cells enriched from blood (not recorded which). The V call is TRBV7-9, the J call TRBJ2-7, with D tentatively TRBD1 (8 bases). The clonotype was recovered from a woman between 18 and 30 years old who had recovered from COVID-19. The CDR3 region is CASSLPTGGVYEQYF. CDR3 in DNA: TGTGCCAGCAGCTTACCCACAGGGGGGGTATACGAGCAGTACTTC.